The clone carrying this T cell receptor (beta chain) turned up a few times. Its antigen remains unidentified. Measured with immunoSEQ multiplex PCR; TCRdb has only the in-frame clones, and not every one. The table shows about 9,900 clones, with around 70% occurring only once. The sample comes from a study of CD4+ T cells in melanoma. Germline-derived CDR1 and CDR2 are SGHTA and FQGNSA. The CDR3 is made up of 13 amino acids. Trimming removed 5 bases from V and 0 bases from J, with 5 bases in between. Findings of the study overall: A reported correlation linked neoantigen-specific CD4+ T cells to CD8+, macrophage and B cell function. Diverse differentiation states were reported for melanoma neoantigen-specific CD4+ T cells.

The chain combines TRBV7-2 with TRBJ1-3, with D hard to call. Sequencing input: peripheral blood. The receptor was derived from a human donor with melanoma. This CDR3 reads CASSGLSGNTIYF. CDR3 DNA sequence: TGTGCCAGCAGCGGGCTCTCTGGAAACACCATATATTTT.